The sequence of this TCR beta chain was determined in a study of blood T cell repertoires in COVID-19. Study-level background: There were acute and convalescent COVID-19 samples, and they came from the United States, Italy and Spain. Sources were T cells, B-cell-depleted T cells, or PBMCs; the material itself was cDNA or gDNA.

CDR1 SGHAT and CDR2 FQNNGV come from the germline V gene. This CDR3 has 16 residues. Trimming removed 5 bases at V and 0 bases at J, with 17 bases between. In the study's own analysis: Quantification of nucleated cells was approximated via reference gene primer amplification. Profiled with immunoSEQ multiplex PCR; TCRdb holds only in-frame clones, not every one. That table supplies the V and J calls and clone size; D and trimming were determined from the DNA. The sample consists of under 350,000 clones, around 83% of them appearing once. The sequenced sample was peripheral blood. This sequence was found in a man younger than 35 with active or convalescent COVID-19. The V call is TRBV11-2, the J call TRBJ2-7, with D possibly matching TRBD2 (5 bases). CDR3 protein: CASSRWRLNSSYEQYF. CDR3 nucleotides: TGTGCCAGCAGCCGCTGGAGGTTAAACAGCTCCTACGAGCAGTACTTC.